This T cell receptor beta chain is from a study of lung T cells in sarcoidosis with Löfgren's syndrome listed by TCRdb under 2017. Study-wide context: Sarcoidosis was characterized as a granulomatous disease that mainly affects the lungs and features an accumulation of CD4+ T cells in bronchoalveolar lavage fluid. The repertoire analyses concentrated on Lofgren's syndrome patients. On the study overall, not on this receptor specifically: TRAV12-1 and TRBV2 were reported as the most expanded V gene segments in Löfgren's syndrome patients compared with control subjects. Analysis of alphabeta pairing showed that TRAV12-1 paired preferentially with TRBV2, and the TCRs formed by this pairing showed CDR3 homology. Recognition of a sarcoidosis-associated antigen was only suggested; the antigen itself remained putative and unidentified. Sharing of TRAV12-1 and TRBV2 CDR3 motifs among multiple Lofgren's syndrome patients was reported, suggesting public CD4+ TCR repertoires.

This clonotype has only a few counts. No antigen is known for it. No base-level quality is on record; no much larger clone is a single base apart. The instrument given in TCRdb is Illumina MiSeq. The raw public reads went through TCRdb reprocessing: fastp at Q25, MiXCR clone calling, in-frame beta chains kept. Merged by CDR3 protein, the rows form single entries marked with the most common genes and DNA. The sample profile shows 15,000 to 25,000 distinct CDR3 sequences; about 20% of them were found once. Of the sample, about 3.8% falls within the top ten clones. For CDR1 and CDR2, the germline V gene lists SNHLY and FYNNEI. Trimmed from V: 7 bases; trimmed from J: 3 bases; junction bases lacking a gene match: 6. The CDR3 runs 14 residues from the cysteine to the phenylalanine. The CDR3 DNA has 42 bases and is translated from base 1.

Material for sequencing was CD4+ T cells from PBMCs. The chain is assembled from TRBV2 and TRBJ1-2; 9 middle bases align to TRBD1. The TCR comes from a human donor with sarcoidosis (Löfgren's syndrome or another form), or a control subject (not recorded which). Here is the DNA: TGTGCCAGCACCACGGACAGGGGCGACTATGGCTACACCTTC. Its amino acids are CASTTDRGDYGYTF. The reference TRBV2 and TRBJ1-2 proteins fill in what lies around the CDR3, so the full variable domain reads EPEVTQTPSHQVTQMGQEVILRCVPISNHLYFYWYRQILGQKVEFLVSFYNNEISEKSEIFDDQFSVERPDGSNFTLKIRSTKLEDSAMYFCASTTDRGDYGYTFGSGTRLTVV.